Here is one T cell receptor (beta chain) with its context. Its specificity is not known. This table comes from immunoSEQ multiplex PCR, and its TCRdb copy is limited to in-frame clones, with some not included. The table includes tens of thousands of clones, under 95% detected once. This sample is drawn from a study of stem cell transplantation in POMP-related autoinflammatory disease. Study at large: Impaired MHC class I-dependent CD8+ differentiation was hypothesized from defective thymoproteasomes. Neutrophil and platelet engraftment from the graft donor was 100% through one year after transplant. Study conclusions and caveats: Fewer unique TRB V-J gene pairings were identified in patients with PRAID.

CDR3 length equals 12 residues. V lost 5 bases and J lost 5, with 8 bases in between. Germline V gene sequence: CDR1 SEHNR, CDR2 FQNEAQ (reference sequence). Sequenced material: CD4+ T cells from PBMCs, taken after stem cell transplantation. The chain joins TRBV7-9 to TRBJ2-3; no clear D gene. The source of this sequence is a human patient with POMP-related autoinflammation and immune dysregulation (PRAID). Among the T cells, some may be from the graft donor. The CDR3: CASSPMGDTQYF. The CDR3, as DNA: TGTGCCAGCAGCCCCATGGGAGATACGCAGTATTTT. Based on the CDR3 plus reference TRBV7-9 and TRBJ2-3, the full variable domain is DTGVSQNPRHKITKRGQNVTFRCDPISEHNRLYWYRQTLGQGPEFLTYFQNEAQLEKSRLLSDRFSAERPKGSFSTLEIQRTEQGDSAMYLCASSPMGDTQYFGPGTRLTVL.